One and the same sample provided the 6 T cell receptor beta chains below, sequenced in a study of OX40 agonist ivuxolimab in advanced cancers. The method was immunoSEQ multiplex PCR; TCRdb's version includes in-frame clones alone and lacks a portion of them. The table shows about 80,000 clones, with around 80% occurring only once. The specimen comprised CD4+ or CD8+ T cells sorted from blood, sampled in a trial of the OX40 agonist ivuxolimab. The receptors here all came from an adult with an advanced solid tumor such as melanoma, head and neck, liver or kidney cancer.

The chain joins TRBV19 to TRBJ2-7; D is perhaps TRBD1 (6 bases). This CDR3 spans 14 amino acids. Germline-derived CDR1 and CDR2 are LNHDA and SQIVND (reference sequence). V lost 5 bases, J lost 6 bases, and 17 bases lay in between. This CDR3 is CASSGQGLALEQYF. In DNA form, the CDR3 reads TGTGCCAGTAGTGGGCAGGGGTTGGCTCTCGAGCAGTACTTC.

The chain links TRBV19 to TRBJ2-5; the D gene is possibly TRBD2 (5 bases). CDR3 length: 15 residues. Trimming took 4 bases from V and 1 from J, leaving 13 bases between them. Germline CDR1 and CDR2: LNHDA and SQIVND (reference sequence). CDR3 loop: CASSTPGGFQETQYF. The CDR3 coding sequence is TGTGCCAGTAGTACCCCCGGCGGGTTCCAAGAGACCCAGTACTTC.

This clone occurred once. The CDR3 coding sequence is TGTGCCAGCACCCTGAACACTGAAGCTTTCTTT. Amino acids: CASTLNTEAFF. The genes are TRBV28 and TRBJ1-1; D is unresolved. Germline V gives CDR1 MDHEN, CDR2 SYDVKM. The V and J ends lost 7 bases and 0 bases respectively, with 3 bases between them. This CDR3 has 11 residues.

V gene TRBV7-2 combines with J gene TRBJ1-2; maybe TRBD1 (5 bases). V was pared by 4 bases and J by 2 bases, with 8 bases between. Germline loops: CDR1 SGHTA, CDR2 FQGNSA. The CDR3 covers 13 residues. In DNA form, the CDR3 reads TGTGCCAGCAGCTCGGGGGAGAACTATGGCTACACCTTC. This gives the protein CASSSGENYGYTF.

The chain uses TRBV5-4 and TRBJ2-1, with 9 bases matching TRBD2. Germline-derived CDR1 and CDR2 are SGHNT and YYREEE (reference sequence). V lost 1 base to trimming and J lost 2 bases; unmatched junction nucleotides: 1. This CDR3 has 15 amino acids. This CDR3 reads CASSLSSGAYNEQFF. The CDR3 DNA reads as TGTGCCAGCAGCTTGTCTAGCGGGGCCTACAATGAGCAGTTCTTC.

The chain carries TRBV2 and TRBJ1-2; D possibly corresponds to TRBD1 (6 bases). CDR1 is SNHLY and CDR2 is FYNNEI in the germline V gene. The CDR3 has 13 residues. The germline V and J ends were trimmed by 7 bases and 3 bases, with 12 bases remaining between them. CDR3 DNA sequence: TGTGCCAGCAAGGAAGGGACATACTATGGCTACACCTTC. Its translation: CASKEGTYYGYTF.